Listed here is a single T cell receptor (beta chain). The data derive from a study of blood T cell repertoires in COVID-19. The overall study: T cells, B-cell-depleted T cells, or PBMCs provided the cDNA or gDNA that served as material.

Looked up from germline, CDR1 is ENHRY and CDR2 is SYGVKD. CDR3 length equals 12 residues. The J segment lost 1 base and the V segment lost 10 bases, leaving 3 bases of the junction unmatched. Assay: immunoSEQ multiplex PCR; the TCRdb copy retains only in-frame clones and omits some. In the table there are 250,000 to 350,000 clones, 90% of which are singletons. Those enrolled, adults aged roughly 18 to 95 years, came from fewer than 25 US areas. The rearrangement joins TRBV10-3 to TRBJ1-2; TRBD1 matches at 7 bases. Material: PBMCs or T cells enriched from blood (not recorded which). The sequence came from a woman under 30 with acute COVID-19. The CDR3 region has the DNA TGTGCCACCGGACAGGTTAACTATGGCTACACCTTC. Protein: CATGQVNYGYTF.